This T cell receptor beta chain appears in the sequencing data of a study of blood T cell repertoires in COVID-19. Study-wide background: Researchers got acute and convalescent COVID-19 samples from the United States, Italy and Spain.

This CDR3 comprises 12 residues. The V end was cut by 8 bases, the J end by 9 bases, with 14 bases between. Germline V CDR1 and CDR2: SNHLY, FYNNEI. The data were produced by immunoSEQ multiplex PCR, yet TCRdb's version contains in-frame clones alone and is incomplete. Altogether roughly 130,000 clones are present, about four fifths being singletons, with the ten largest covering around an eighth. The specimen sequenced was peripheral blood. This chain joins TRBV2 and TRBJ2-1; D call uncertain. This TCR was sampled from a woman younger than 45 who had recovered from COVID-19. For the CDR3, the DNA is TGTGCCAGCGGTACTCTCCCCCGTGAGCAGTTCTTC. It is translated as CASGTLPREQFF.